This TCR beta chain was sequenced for a study of blood T cell repertoires in COVID-19. Germline CDR1 reads SGHRS; CDR2 reads YFSETQ. The V end was cut by 4 bases, the J end by 3 bases, with 16 bases between. The CDR3 consists of 15 residues. The assay was immunoSEQ multiplex PCR, and TCRdb's table has in-frame clones only and misses some. The repertoire holds about 330,000 clones, with around 90% as singletons. The TCR comes from a young man with COVID-19, enrolled during active disease. Sequencing input: peripheral blood. V is TRBV5-1 and J is TRBJ2-5, with a possible D match to TRBD2 (6 bases). The CDR3 loop is CASSILIAEEETQYF. CDR3 DNA sequence: TGCGCCAGCAGCATACTAATAGCGGAAGAAGAGACCCAGTACTTC.